This is a list of T cell receptor beta chains from one sample in a study of T cell responses to AZD1222 COVID-19 vaccine. Some clones are missing from TCRdb's copy, which holds only in-frame ones; the method was immunoSEQ multiplex PCR. The table has over 130,000 clones, roughly 90% seen once; the top ten hold approximately 4.8%. This material consisted of peripheral blood, taken on day 0 of AZD1222 vaccination. These TCRs come from an adult in good health. The CDR3 runs from the conserved cysteine through the conserved F or W. Not every row has a clone size; where given, it reads once, few, many or a size class.

J	size	V	CDR3
TRBJ2-1	.	TRBV9	CASSVGRGSYNEQFF
TRBJ1-3	.	TRBV6-5	CASSTYSGNTIYF
TRBJ1-1	.	TRBV2	CASVGERGTEAFF
TRBJ2-1	.	TRBV29-1	CSVVGGVSYNEQFF
TRBJ2-3	.	TRBV5-1	CASSLIDTQYF
TRBJ2-5	.	TRBV27	CASSLVRGQTQYF
TRBJ2-2	.	TRBV27	CASSLEGSYTGELFF
TRBJ2-1	.	TRBV28	CASSPNRYGRSYNEQFF
TRBJ2-3	.	TRBV9	CASSVVTDTQYF
TRBJ1-1	.	TRBV24-1	CANKMGRYAAEAFF
TRBJ2-7	.	TRBV2	CAREGDRGTYEQYF
TRBJ1-1	.	TRBV5-1	CASSPGQNTEAFF
TRBJ2-5	.	TRBV24-1	CATSDPSDLQETQYF
TRBJ2-6	.	TRBV2	CASRGRLSGANVLTF
TRBJ1-6	.	TRBV27	CASSSNSPLHF
TRBJ1-3	.	TRBV3-1/TRBV3-2	CASSQDITAGNTIYF
TRBJ2-5	.	TRBV19	CASSIVGGEPQYF
TRBJ2-1	.	TRBV10-3	CAISESTGLDAYNEQFF
TRBJ1-5	once	TRBV2	CASSETNQPQHF
TRBJ1-1	once	TRBV5-1	CASSLMEANTEAFF
TRBJ1-1	once	TRBV3-1/TRBV3-2	CASSSGTGSGAEAFF
TRBJ1-2	.	TRBV28	CASSFVTGDGYTF
TRBJ2-3	.	TRBV29-1	CSVDGWGSTLGTDTQYF
TRBJ2-3	.	TRBV2	CASSEFQSRDTQYF
TRBJ2-7	.	TRBV19	CASSRTGYEQYF
TRBJ1-2	.	TRBV28	CASSSSGHFGGYTF
TRBJ1-2	.	TRBV28	CASSSLQGGDYGYTF
TRBJ2-3	few	TRBV29-1	CSVAPGLAADTQYF
TRBJ1-6	.	TRBV18	CASSPGTGSPLHF
TRBJ1-1	.	TRBV6-1	CASSDDDGNTEAFF
TRBJ2-5	.	TRBV4-1	CASSQERTGGETQYF